The 9 T cell receptor beta chains given below trace back to one sample, sequenced in a study of T cell responses to AZD1222 COVID-19 vaccine. The table came from immunoSEQ multiplex PCR; TCRdb's copy has only in-frame clones and leaves some out. The sample carries 140,000 or so clones, 86% recorded once. This sample comprised peripheral blood, obtained 28 days after the second AZD1222 dose. The receptors shown here come from an adult who received the AZD1222 COVID-19 vaccine.

V usage is TRBV6-6 and J usage is TRBJ1-4; 7 nucleotides align to TRBD1. V lost 8 bases and J lost 5; bases outside the gene matches: 5. Germline lookup yields CDR1 MNHNY and CDR2 SVGAGI (reference sequence). The CDR3 runs 13 residues. CDR3 DNA: TGTGCCAGCGTGGGACAGCAGAATGAAAAACTGTTTTTT. Encoded protein: CASVGQQNEKLFF.

This clone was recorded a few times. The rearrangement links TRBV2 to TRBJ2-3; maybe TRBD2 (5 bases). Germline V gene lookup returns CDR1 SNHLY and CDR2 FYNNEI. This CDR3 has 14 residues. Trimming took off 2 bases at V and 2 bases at J, with 8 bases between the two ends. CDR3 coding DNA: TGTGCCAGCAGTGAAACGACTACCACAGATACGCAGTATTTT. It yields the protein CASSETTTTDTQYF. Combining the CDR3 with reference TRBV2 and TRBJ2-3 gives the whole variable domain EPEVTQTPSHQVTQMGQEVILRCVPISNHLYFYWYRQILGQKVEFLVSFYNNEISEKSEIFDDQFSVERPDGSNFTLKIRSTKLEDSAMYFCASSETTTTDTQYFGPGTRLTVL.

The chain uses TRBV9 and TRBJ2-7; D remains ambiguous. The CDR3 totals 13 residues. Germline V gene data show CDR1 as SGDLS and CDR2 as YYNGEE. The ends were cut back, 3 bases at V and 6 bases at J, with 13 bases in the middle. The CDR3 here is CASSDGLPGEQYF. The CDR3 region has the DNA TGTGCCAGCAGCGACGGGTTGCCCGGCGAGCAGTACTTC.

This chain joins TRBV7-9 and TRBJ1-4; D ambiguous. Germline V gene data show CDR1 as SEHNR and CDR2 as FQNEAQ (reference sequence). This CDR3 comprises 15 residues. V was shortened by 1 base and J by 3 bases, with 9 bases between the two germline ends. The CDR3 spells CASSLDGPPNEKLFF. The CDR3 DNA reads as TGTGCCAGCAGCTTAGACGGGCCACCTAATGAAAAACTGTTTTTT.

This chain connects TRBV5-6 to TRBJ2-2; perhaps TRBD2 as D (5 bases). The germline CDR1 and CDR2 sequences are SGHDT and YYEEEE. V gave up 2 bases and J gave up 4 bases, with 6 bases separating them. The length of the CDR3 is 13 residues. CDR3 loop: CASSFTSTGELFF. CDR3 nucleotides: TGTGCCAGCAGCTTCACTAGCACCGGGGAGCTGTTTTTT.

The gene calls are TRBV6-2 or TRBV6-3 and TRBJ2-7, with TRBD2 as a possible D gene (6 bases). The CDR3 is 16 residues long. Trimming cost V 4 bases and J 2 bases, with 18 bases left between them. Looked up from germline, CDR1 is MNHEY and CDR2 is SVGEGT. CDR3 residues: CASSSLVGGRTYEQYF. CDR3 DNA: TGTGCCAGCAGTTCCCTGGTCGGGGGTAGGACCTACGAGCAGTACTTC.

This clone was counted once. The J gene is TRBJ2-2, the V gene TRBV7-2; D not resolved. The germline V gene has CDR1 SGHTA and CDR2 FQGNSA. The CDR3 has 15 amino acids. Trimming left V 3 bases short and J 3 bases short, with 11 bases between. Written as DNA, the CDR3 is TGTGCCAGCAGCTTGGTAGGGTCGGACACCGGGGAGCTGTTTTTT. This sequence encodes CASSLVGSDTGELFF.

This chain uses TRBV5-4 with TRBJ1-2; D is uncertain. Trimming stripped 4 bases from V and 8 bases from J, with 18 bases between. The CDR3 sequence is 14 residues long. The germline V gene has CDR1 SGHNT and CDR2 YYREEE (reference sequence). The CDR3 bases are TGTGCCAGCAGCCTCCCGGGAATATCGCGGGGCTACACCTTC. This sequence encodes CASSLPGISRGYTF.

DNA of the CDR3: TGTGCCAGCAGTGAAGCGCTTCCCGGGAAGGGCTACACCTTC. It yields the protein CASSEALPGKGYTF. The V and J genes are TRBV6-1 and TRBJ1-2; no clear D gene. Germline values: CDR1 MNHNS, CDR2 SASEGT. Between the trimmed V and J ends, which lost 0 bases and 8 bases, there was a span of 13 bases. The CDR3 covers 14 residues.